This TCR beta chain was identified during a study of blood T cell repertoires in COVID-19. Per the original methods: Amplification from reference gene primers served as the basis for estimated nucleated cell counts. Profiling relied on immunoSEQ multiplex PCR, and the TCRdb table lists in-frame clones only, not all of them. Clone size and V and J calls were adopted from that table, with D and trimming inferred from the DNA. The profile shows almost 400,000 clones, around 87% of them singletons. Seattle cases were enrolled at active infection and followed longitudinally. Germline values: CDR1 LNHDA, CDR2 SQIVND (reference sequence). Between the trimmed V and J ends, which lost 5 bases and 5 bases, there was a span of 10 bases. This CDR3 comprises 13 residues.

The receptor was derived from a woman in her sixties with COVID-19, enrolled during active disease. The sequenced sample consisted of peripheral blood. This chain links TRBV19 with TRBJ1-5; D unresolved. CDR3 coding DNA: TGTGCCAGTAGTTCCGCCGGGGATCAGCCCCAGCATTTT. It encodes CASSSAGDQPQHF.